This T cell receptor beta chain was observed in a study of blood T cell repertoires in COVID-19. At the level of the study: Spain, Italy and the United States supplied samples that represented acute and convalescent COVID-19. Sources were T cells, B-cell-depleted T cells, or PBMCs; the material itself was cDNA or gDNA.

Per the original methods: Using reference gene primer amplification, nucleated cell counts were estimated. Assay used: immunoSEQ multiplex PCR; TCRdb lists only in-frame clones, some missing. V, J and clone size derive from that table, while D and trimming were established from the DNA sequence. Among 55,000 to 70,000 clones listed, over 75% were seen once. Germline CDR1 reads SGHRS; CDR2 reads YFSETQ. The V end lost 3 bases, the J end lost 8 bases, and 17 bases lay between the germline ends. The CDR3 has 15 amino acids. This clonotype originated in a woman aged 18-35 years with acute or convalescent COVID-19. The sequencing input was peripheral blood. V is TRBV5-1 and J is TRBJ1-4; TRBD1 might be the D (5 bases). CDR3 in amino acids: CASSSTGGLREKLFF. The CDR3 DNA reads as TGCGCCAGCAGCTCTACAGGAGGACTAAGAGAAAAACTGTTTTTT.